This section outlines one T cell receptor (beta chain) sequence together with its context. Its antigen is currently unknown. The germline CDR1 and CDR2 sequences are MNHEY and SVGEGT. The length of the CDR3 is 12 residues. This sample is drawn from a study of blood T cells in healthy people across ages. Findings and caveats of the study: More naive CD4+ cells and higher diversity were found in long-lived than in aged donors.

With a J-beta primer mix and a sample-barcoded 5' primer, a second PCR ran roughly 6 to 11 cycles. TCRdb analysed the 5' RACE reads with MiXCR anew, one entry per CDR3 protein. Among fewer than 900,000 distinct CDR3 sequences listed, more than 40% were seen once. The V and J genes are TRBV6-2 or TRBV6-3 and TRBJ2-7; D not resolved. The DNA end is a closer match to TRBJ2-4, so the J assignment may be wrong. This TCR came from a woman aged 55-69 years in good health. Sequenced sample: blood. The CDR3 sequence is CASSFAKNIQYF. DNA for the CDR3: TGTGCCAGCAGCTTTGCAAAAAACATTCAGTACTTC.